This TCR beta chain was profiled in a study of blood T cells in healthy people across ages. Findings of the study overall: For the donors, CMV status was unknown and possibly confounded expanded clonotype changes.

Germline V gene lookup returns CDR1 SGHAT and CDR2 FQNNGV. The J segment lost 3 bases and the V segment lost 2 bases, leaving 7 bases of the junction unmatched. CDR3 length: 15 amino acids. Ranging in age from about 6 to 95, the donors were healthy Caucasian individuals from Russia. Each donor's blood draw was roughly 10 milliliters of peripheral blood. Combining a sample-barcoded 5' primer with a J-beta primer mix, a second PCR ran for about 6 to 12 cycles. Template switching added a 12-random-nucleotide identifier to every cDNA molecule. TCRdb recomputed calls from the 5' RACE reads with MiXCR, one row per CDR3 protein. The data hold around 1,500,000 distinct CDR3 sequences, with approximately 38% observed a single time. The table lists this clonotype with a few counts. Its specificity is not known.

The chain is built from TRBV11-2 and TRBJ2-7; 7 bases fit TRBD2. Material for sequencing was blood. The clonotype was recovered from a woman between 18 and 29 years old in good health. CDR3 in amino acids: CASSLIRASGYEQYF. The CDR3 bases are TGTGCCAGCAGCTTAATACGGGCTAGCGGCTACGAGCAGTACTTC. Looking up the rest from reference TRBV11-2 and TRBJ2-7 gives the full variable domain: EAGVAQSPRYKIIEKRQSVAFWCNPISGHATLYWYQQILGQGPKLLIQFQNNGVVDDSQLPKDRFSAERLKGVDSTLKIQPAKLEDSAVYLCASSLIRASGYEQYFGPGTRLTVT.